This T cell receptor (beta chain) emerged from a study of T cells after yellow fever vaccination. This clonotype was seen a handful of times. As TCR cDNA was made by 5'RACE template switching, a universal primer site and UMIs were added. Each CDR3 protein gets one entry after TCRdb re-called the 5' RACE reads with MiXCR. The sample has approximately 330,000 distinct CDR3 sequences, roughly 4.3% seen once. Sample: PBMCs, taken 5 days after the yellow fever booster vaccination. The sequence was obtained from a man between 18 and 35 years old who received the YFV17D yellow fever vaccine.

The CDR3 loop reads CASSPTARREHGYTF. The DNA for the CDR3 is TGTGCCAGCAGCCCAACCGCCCGCAGGGAACATGGCTACACCTTC. The chain joins TRBV7-8 to TRBJ1-2, with D tentatively TRBD1 (5 bases). V was clipped by 5 bases and J by 6 bases, with 19 bases between them. Germline CDR1 SGHVS, CDR2 FQNEAQ. The CDR3 is 15 amino acids.